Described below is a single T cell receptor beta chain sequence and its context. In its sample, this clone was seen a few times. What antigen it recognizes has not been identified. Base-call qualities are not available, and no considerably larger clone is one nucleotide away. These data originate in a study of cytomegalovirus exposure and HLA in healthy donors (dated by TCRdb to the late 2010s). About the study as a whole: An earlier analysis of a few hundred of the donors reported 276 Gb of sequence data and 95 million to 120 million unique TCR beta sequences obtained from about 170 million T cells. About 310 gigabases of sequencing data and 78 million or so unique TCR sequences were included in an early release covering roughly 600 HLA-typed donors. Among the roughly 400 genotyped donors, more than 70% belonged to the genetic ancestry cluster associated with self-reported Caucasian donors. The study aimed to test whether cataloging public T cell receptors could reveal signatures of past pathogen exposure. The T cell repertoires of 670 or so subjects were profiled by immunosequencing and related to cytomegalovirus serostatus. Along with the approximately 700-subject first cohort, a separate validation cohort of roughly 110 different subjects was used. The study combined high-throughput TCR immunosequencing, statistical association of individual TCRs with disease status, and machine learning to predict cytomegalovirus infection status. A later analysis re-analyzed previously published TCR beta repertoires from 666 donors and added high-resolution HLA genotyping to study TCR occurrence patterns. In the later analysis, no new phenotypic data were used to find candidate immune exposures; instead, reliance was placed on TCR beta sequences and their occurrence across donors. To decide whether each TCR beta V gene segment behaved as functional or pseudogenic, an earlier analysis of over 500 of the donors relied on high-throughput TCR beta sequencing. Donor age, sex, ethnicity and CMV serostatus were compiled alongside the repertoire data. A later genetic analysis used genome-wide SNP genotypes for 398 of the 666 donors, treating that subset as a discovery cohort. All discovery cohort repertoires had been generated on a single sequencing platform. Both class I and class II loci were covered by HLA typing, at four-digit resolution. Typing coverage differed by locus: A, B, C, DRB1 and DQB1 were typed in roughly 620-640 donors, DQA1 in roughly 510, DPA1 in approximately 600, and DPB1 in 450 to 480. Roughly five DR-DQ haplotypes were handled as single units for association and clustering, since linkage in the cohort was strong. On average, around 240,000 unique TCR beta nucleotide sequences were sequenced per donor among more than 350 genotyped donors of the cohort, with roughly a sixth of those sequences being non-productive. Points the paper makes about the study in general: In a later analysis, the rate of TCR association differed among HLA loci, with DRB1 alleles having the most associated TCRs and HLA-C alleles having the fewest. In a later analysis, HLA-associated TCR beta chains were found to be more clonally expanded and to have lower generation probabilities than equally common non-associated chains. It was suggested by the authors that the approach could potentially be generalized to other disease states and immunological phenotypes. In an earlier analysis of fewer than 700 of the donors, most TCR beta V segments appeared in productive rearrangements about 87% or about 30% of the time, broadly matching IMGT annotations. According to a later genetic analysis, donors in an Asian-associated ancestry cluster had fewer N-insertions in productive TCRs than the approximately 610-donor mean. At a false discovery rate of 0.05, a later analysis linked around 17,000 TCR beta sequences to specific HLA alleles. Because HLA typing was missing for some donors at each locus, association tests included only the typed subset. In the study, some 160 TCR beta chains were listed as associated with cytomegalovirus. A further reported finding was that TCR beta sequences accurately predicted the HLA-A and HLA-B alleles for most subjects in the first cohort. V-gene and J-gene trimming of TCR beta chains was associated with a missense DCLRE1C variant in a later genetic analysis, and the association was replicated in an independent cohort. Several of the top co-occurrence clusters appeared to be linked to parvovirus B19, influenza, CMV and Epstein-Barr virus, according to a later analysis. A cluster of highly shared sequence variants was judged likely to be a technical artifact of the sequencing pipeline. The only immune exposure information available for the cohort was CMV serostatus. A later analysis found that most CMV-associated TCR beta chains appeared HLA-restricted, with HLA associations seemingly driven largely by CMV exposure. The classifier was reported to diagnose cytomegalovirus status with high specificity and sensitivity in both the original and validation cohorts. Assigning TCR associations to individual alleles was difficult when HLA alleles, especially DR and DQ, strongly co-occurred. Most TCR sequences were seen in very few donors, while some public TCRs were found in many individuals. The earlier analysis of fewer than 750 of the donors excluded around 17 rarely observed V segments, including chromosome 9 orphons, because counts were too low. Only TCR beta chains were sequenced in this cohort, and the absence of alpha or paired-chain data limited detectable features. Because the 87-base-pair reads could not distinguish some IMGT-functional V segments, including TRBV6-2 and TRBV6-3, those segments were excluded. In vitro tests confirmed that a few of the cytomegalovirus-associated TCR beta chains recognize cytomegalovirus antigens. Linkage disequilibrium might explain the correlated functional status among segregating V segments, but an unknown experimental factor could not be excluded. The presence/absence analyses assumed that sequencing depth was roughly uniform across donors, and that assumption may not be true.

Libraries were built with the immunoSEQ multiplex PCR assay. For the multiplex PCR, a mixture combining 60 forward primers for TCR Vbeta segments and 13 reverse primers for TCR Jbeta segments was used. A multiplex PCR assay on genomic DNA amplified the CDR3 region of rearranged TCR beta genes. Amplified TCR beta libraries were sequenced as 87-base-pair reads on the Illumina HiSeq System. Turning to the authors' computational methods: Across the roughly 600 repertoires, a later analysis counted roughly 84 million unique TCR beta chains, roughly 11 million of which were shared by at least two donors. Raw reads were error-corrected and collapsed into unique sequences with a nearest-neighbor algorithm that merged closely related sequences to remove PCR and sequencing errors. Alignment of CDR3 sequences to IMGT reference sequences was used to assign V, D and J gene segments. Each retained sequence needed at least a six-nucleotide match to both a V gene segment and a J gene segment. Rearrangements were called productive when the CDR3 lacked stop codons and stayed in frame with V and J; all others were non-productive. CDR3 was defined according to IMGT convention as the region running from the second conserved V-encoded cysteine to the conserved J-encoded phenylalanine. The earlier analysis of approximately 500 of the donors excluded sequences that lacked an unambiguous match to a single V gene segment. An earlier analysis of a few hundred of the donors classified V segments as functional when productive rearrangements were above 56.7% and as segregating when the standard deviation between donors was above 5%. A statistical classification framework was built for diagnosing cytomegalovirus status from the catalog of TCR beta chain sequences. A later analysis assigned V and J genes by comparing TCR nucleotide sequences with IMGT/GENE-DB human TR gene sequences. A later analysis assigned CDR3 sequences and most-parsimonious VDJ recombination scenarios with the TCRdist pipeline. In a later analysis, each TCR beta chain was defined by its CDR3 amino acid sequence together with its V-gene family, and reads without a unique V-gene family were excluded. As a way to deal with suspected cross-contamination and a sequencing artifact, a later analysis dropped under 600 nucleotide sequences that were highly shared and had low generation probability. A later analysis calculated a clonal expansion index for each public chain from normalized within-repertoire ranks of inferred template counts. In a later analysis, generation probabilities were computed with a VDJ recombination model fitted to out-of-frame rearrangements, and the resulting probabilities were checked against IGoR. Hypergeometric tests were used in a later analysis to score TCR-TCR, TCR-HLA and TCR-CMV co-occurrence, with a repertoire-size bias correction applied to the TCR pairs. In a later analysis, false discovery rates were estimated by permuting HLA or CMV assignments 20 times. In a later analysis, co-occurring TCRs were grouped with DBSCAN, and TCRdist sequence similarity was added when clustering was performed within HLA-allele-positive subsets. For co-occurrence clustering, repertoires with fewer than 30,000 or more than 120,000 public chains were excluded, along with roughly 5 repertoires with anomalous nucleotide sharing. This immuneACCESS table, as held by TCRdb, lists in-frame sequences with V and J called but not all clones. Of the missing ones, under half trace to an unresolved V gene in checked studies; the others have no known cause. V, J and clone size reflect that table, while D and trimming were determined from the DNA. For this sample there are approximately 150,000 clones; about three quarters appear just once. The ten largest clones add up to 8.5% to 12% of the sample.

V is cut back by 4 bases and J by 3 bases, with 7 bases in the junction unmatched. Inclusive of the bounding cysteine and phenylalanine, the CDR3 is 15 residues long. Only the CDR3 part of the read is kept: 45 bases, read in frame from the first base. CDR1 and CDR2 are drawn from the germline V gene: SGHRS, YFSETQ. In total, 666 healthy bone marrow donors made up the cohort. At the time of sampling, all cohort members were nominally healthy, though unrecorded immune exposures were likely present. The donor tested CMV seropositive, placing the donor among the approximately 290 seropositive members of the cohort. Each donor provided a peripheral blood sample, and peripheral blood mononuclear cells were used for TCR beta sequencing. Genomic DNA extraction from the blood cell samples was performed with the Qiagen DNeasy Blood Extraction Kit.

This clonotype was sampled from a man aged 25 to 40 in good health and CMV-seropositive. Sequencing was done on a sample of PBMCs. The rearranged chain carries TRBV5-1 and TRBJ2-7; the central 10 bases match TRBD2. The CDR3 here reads CASSIPSGRSYEQYF. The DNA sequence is TGCGCCAGCAGCATCCCTAGCGGGAGAAGCTACGAGCAGTACTTC.